Below, one T cell receptor (beta chain) is given with its context. The antigen remains unidentified. The entry originates in a study of human thymus T cells. Trimming took 5 bases from V and 7 from J, leaving 0 bases between them. Germline V gene data show CDR1 as SNHLY and CDR2 as FYNNEI. The CDR3 covers 9 residues. Healthy Finnish infants undergoing corrective surgery for congenital heart defects were used as donors. Half of the eight donors gave 0.5-1 mL blood during surgery. All available leukocytes, rather than a set cell count, yielded the blood DNA. General study findings and limits: Apparent bias marked the V and J gene usage of thymic and blood repertoires.

Libraries were prepared by immunoSEQ multiplex PCR; TCRdb keeps only in-frame clonotypes and omits some of them. The sample records 57,000 or so clones, approximately 95% being singletons. The gene calls are TRBV2 and TRBJ2-1; D ambiguous. Sequences were obtained from blood. This clonotype was sampled from a boy less than two years old with a congenital heart defect but otherwise immunologically healthy. Written as DNA, the CDR3 is TGTGCCAGCAGTAATGAGCAGTTCTTC. It translates to CASSNEQFF.